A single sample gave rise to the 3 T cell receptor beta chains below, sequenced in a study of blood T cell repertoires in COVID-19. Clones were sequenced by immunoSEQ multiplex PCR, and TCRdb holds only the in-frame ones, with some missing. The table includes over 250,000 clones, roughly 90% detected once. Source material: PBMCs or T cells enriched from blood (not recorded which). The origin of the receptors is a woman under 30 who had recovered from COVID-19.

In DNA form, the CDR3 reads TGTGCCAGCAGTGAAGCCGGGTGGTCCTACAATGAGCAGTTCTTC. Its translation: CASSEAGWSYNEQFF. The chain employs TRBV6-1 and TRBJ2-1, with no clear D. The CDR3 loop spans 15 amino acids. Trimming took 0 bases from V and 1 from J, leaving 7 bases between them. Germline assignment: CDR1 MNHNS and CDR2 SASEGT.

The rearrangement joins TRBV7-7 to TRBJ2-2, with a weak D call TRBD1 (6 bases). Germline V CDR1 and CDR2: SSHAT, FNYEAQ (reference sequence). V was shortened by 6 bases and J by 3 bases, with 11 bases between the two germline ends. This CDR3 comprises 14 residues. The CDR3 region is CASRQQGHTGELFF. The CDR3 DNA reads TGTGCCAGCAGACAACAGGGCCACACCGGGGAGCTGTTTTTT. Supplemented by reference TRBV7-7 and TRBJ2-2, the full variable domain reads GAGVSQSPRYKVTKRGQDVTLRCDPISSHATLYWYQQALGQGPEFLTYFNYEAQPDKSGLPSDRFSAERPEGSISTLTIQRTEQRDSAMYRCASRQQGHTGELFFGEGSRLTVL.

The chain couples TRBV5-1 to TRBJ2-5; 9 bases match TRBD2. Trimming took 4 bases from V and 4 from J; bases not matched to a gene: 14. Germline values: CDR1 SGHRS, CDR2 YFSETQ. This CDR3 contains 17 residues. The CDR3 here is CASSHSGGTSQRETQYF. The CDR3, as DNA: TGCGCCAGCAGCCACTCGGGGGGGACTAGCCAGCGAGAGACCCAGTACTTC.